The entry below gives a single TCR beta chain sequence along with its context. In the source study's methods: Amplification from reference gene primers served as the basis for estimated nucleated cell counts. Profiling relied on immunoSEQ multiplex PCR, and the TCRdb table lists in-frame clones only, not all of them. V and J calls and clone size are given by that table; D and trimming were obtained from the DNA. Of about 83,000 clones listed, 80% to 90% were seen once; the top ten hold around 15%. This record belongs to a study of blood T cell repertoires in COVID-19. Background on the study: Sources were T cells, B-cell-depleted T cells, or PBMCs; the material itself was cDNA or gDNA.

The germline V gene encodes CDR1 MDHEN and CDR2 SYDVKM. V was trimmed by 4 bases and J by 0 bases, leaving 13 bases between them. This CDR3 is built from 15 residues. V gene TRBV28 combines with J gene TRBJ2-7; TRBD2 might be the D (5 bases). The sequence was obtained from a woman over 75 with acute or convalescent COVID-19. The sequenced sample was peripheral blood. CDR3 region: CASSYRGPISYEQYF. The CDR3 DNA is TGTGCCAGCAGTTATCGGGGTCCCATCTCCTACGAGCAGTACTTC.